This TCR beta chain was observed in a study of blood T cells in healthy people across ages. It was with a sample-barcoded 5' primer and a J-beta primer mix that a second PCR of about 6 to 12 cycles was run. One entry per CDR3 protein, called by TCRdb with MiXCR from the 5' RACE reads. The sample holds approximately 900,000 distinct CDR3 sequences; 25% to 35% are singletons and the top ten take 10% to 13%. This clonotype was detected only a few times. No antigen is known for it. The germline V gene encodes CDR1 MDHEN and CDR2 SYDVKM. After removal of 4 bases from V and 2 bases from J, the junction contained 4 bases not matched to a gene. This CDR3 has 16 amino acids. Study results and caveats: Aged donors had fewer naive CD4+ cells and lower diversity than long-lived donors. In older individuals, TCR beta diversity per million T cells was lower, falling roughly linearly with age.

The same sample was also used in a study of T cells of mothers and their children.

The chain combines TRBV28 with TRBJ2-6; 8 positions agree with TRBD1. The sequence was obtained from a woman in her forties in good health. Sequenced: blood. CDR3 region: CASSYRGTAGANVLTF. Here the CDR3 DNA reads TGTGCCAGCAGTTACAGGGGGACAGCTGGGGCCAACGTCCTGACTTTC.